The present TCR beta chain was sequenced within a study of blood T cell repertoires in COVID-19 (dated by TCRdb to the early 2020s). Broadly, across the study: Samples from collaborators originated in the United States, Italy and Spain and spanned both the acute and convalescent phases of COVID-19. Samples were obtained from the ongoing ImmuneRACE study (first 160 participants) and from over 1,000 subjects provided by 6 global collaborators. The sample metadata nearly always contained a de-identified subject ID, COVID-19 status, age in years and sex. Deeply sampled blood TCRbeta repertoires from subjects exposed to, actively infected with, or recovered from COVID-19 were included in the dataset. The repertoires were made available in a free public database intended to serve as a resource for research on the immune response to SARS-CoV-2. The material from the prospective study consisted of cDNA or gDNA derived from T cells, B-cell-depleted T cells, or PBMCs. Where HLA class I and class II types were available, the types were taken from metadata supplied by the sample provider, not from assay-based typing. Here is what the overall study found, with its caveats: The quantity of clinical and demographic metadata differed by source and by participant and was supplied without curation.

Participants in the prospective study were enrolled through a virtual design, were aged 18 to 89 years, and lived in roughly 24 United States geographic areas. In the prospective study, cohorts were assigned on the basis of participant-reported clinical history obtained from a screening survey and a study questionnaire. For ImmuneRACE Cohort 3, a participant was defined as recovered based on two consecutive negative NP/OP PCR tests, clearance by a healthcare professional, or resolution of symptoms. Mobile phlebotomists in the prospective study collected whole blood, serum and a nasopharyngeal or oropharyngeal swab from every participant. Over a roughly two-month period, participants in the prospective study had the option of providing additional blood draws and questionnaires. Before DNA extraction, blood samples from the prospective study were shipped at room temperature or frozen. As to this clone: Its target antigen remains unknown. Base quality data are lacking; no much larger clone is found one base away.

TCRbeta CDR3 regions were amplified from genomic DNA using the immunoSEQ Assay, a bias-controlled multiplex PCR. The study's processing was this. Within the assay, amplification of reference gene primers was used to estimate how many nucleated cells each sample contained. Sequence reads were collapsed and filtered to measure the absolute abundance of every unique TCRbeta CDR3 rearrangement. For each sample, productive Simpson clonality was calculated as the square root of Simpson's diversity index across productive rearrangements. TCRdb stores this immuneACCESS table with in-frame sequences only. Part of the clones is absent; in the studies checked, under half of the shortfall reflects unresolved V genes, and no reason is known for the rest. The V and J calls and clone size come from that table; D and trimming were worked out from the DNA. For this sample the table gives under 200,000 clones, of which approximately 82% were detected only once. The ten largest clones represent 15% to 20% of the sample.

The germline V gene specifies SGHTA as CDR1 and FQGNSA as CDR2. From its cysteine to its phenylalanine, the CDR3 spans 16 amino acids. Of the read, only the CDR3 DNA is kept; its 48 bases are in frame from base 1. After removal of 3 bases from V and 1 base from J, the junction retains 4 bases not matched to a gene. This receptor was taken from a man aged 55 to 69 who had recovered from COVID-19. The sequence links TRBV7-2 to TRBJ2-3, with 10 junctional bases fitting TRBD2. Sequencing was done on a sample of PBMCs or T cells enriched from blood (not recorded which). The DNA is as follows: TGTGCCAGCAGCTTCGGGCTAGCGGGAGGCACAGATACGCAGTATTTT. It translates to CASSFGLAGGTDTQYF.